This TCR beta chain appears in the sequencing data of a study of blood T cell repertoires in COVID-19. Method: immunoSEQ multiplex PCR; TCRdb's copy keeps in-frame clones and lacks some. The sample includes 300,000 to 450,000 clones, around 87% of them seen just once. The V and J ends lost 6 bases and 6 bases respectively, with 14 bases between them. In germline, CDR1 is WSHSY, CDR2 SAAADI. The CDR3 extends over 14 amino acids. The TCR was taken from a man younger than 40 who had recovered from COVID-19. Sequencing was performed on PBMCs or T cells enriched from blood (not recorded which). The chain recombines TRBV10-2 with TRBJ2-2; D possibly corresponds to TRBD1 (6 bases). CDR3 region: CASRRQDSPGELFF. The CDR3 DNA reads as TGCGCCAGCAGAAGACAGGATTCCCCCGGGGAGCTGTTTTTT.